Presented here are 18 T cell receptor beta chains from one specimen sequenced in a study of CD8 T cells in Susac syndrome. Random-hexamer reverse transcription was applied to roughly 0.5 to 1 ug RNA. TCRdb re-derived calls from the immunoSEQ multiplex PCR reads in MiXCR, one entry per CDR3 protein. The sample includes 150,000 to 200,000 distinct CDR3 sequences, approximately 95% of them seen just once. Material: CD8+ T cells from PBMCs. The receptor set was obtained from a human donor with multiple sclerosis.

The chain combines TRBV12-3 or TRBV12-4 with TRBJ1-1; D not certain. V was cut by 4 bases and J by 0 bases, with 6 bases left in between. CDR3 length: 13 amino acids. The CDR3 DNA is TGTGCCAGCAGTTACCCCATGAACACTGAAGCTTTCTTT. It yields the protein CASSYPMNTEAFF.

Here the CDR3 reads CASSLELRGTLGYNEQFF. The CDR3 DNA sequence: TGTGCCAGCAGCTTGGAGCTGCGGGGTACTTTAGGGTACAATGAGCAGTTCTTC. The gene calls are TRBV5-4 and TRBJ2-1; tentatively, D is TRBD2 (6 bases). V lost 0 bases and J 4 bases, leaving 20 bases between the germline ends. This CDR3 region has 18 residues. Germline V gene data show CDR1 as SGHNT and CDR2 as YYREEE (reference sequence). The full variable domain, in which reference TRBV5-4 and TRBJ2-1 provide the parts outside the CDR3, is ETGVTQSPTHLIKTRGQQVTLRCSSQSGHNTVSWYQQALGQGPQFIFQYYREEENGRGNFPPRFSGLQFPNYSSELNVNALELDDSALYLCASSLELRGTLGYNEQFFGPGTRLTVL.

This clonotype has a single count. One junction end does not reproduce the germline sequence, and a read error may be involved. V gene TRBV7-8 combines with J gene TRBJ2-1; 8 nucleotides align to TRBD2. Germline V gene lookup returns CDR1 SGHVS and CDR2 FQNEAQ. This CDR3 has 13 amino acids. The CDR3 loop is CASSLPPGGGQLF. CDR3 in DNA: TGTGCCAGCAGCTTACCCCCGGGCGGGGGGCAGCTCTTC.

The chain is built from TRBV5-1 and TRBJ1-1, with a weak D call TRBD1 (6 bases). Deletions cut 4 bases from V and 10 bases from J, with 14 bases between. Germline lookup yields CDR1 SGHRS and CDR2 YFSETQ. This CDR3 contains 12 residues. CDR3 nucleotide sequence: TGCGCCAGCAGCCTGGAGGGGGTTGTAGCTTTCTTT. As protein: CASSLEGVVAFF.

This rearrangement joins TRBV7-3 to TRBJ2-5; 7 nucleotides line up with TRBD2. V lost 6 bases and J lost 3; bases outside the gene matches: 4. Germline CDR1 is SGHTA and CDR2 is FQGTGA. The CDR3 is 13 amino acids. The CDR3 reads CASRDLAEETQYF. The CDR3, as DNA: TGTGCCAGCAGAGATCTAGCGGAAGAGACCCAGTACTTC. The complete variable domain, with remaining parts taken from reference TRBV7-3 and TRBJ2-5, reads GAGVSQTPSNKVTEKGKYVELRCDPISGHTALYWYRQSLGQGPEFLIYFQGTGAADDSGLPNDRFFAVRPEGSVSTLKIQRTERGDSAVYLCASRDLAEETQYFGPGTRLLVL.

V and J are TRBV27 and TRBJ2-3; tentatively, D is TRBD1 (5 bases). The CDR3 runs 15 residues. The V gene lost 5 bases and the J gene lost 2 bases, with 14 bases spanning the gap. Germline V gene sequence: CDR1 MNHEY, CDR2 SMNVEV (reference sequence). The CDR3 sequence is CASSPLGAATDTQYF. The CDR3 DNA reads TGTGCCAGCAGTCCCCTAGGGGCAGCCACAGATACGCAGTATTTT.

The CDR3 DNA reads as TGTGCCAGCAGCGTAGCTCGACAGGCCGACAATGAGCAGTTCTTC. Translating gives CASSVARQADNEQFF. The chain employs TRBV9 and TRBJ2-1; tentative D call: TRBD1 (6 bases). The CDR3 has 15 amino acids. Trimming took off 0 bases at V and 5 bases at J, with 12 bases between the two ends. Per the germline V gene, CDR1 is SGDLS and CDR2 is YYNGEE.

CDR3 nucleotide sequence: TGCGCCAGCAGTTCGGGTTTGGAAGACACCATATATTTT. Protein product: CASSSGLEDTIYF. V and J are TRBV4-1 and TRBJ1-3, with unresolved D. The V gene's germline CDR1 is MGHRA and CDR2 YSYEKL. The ends were cut back, 6 bases at V and 8 bases at J, with 14 bases in the middle. CDR3 length: 13 residues.

The V and J genes are TRBV12-3 or TRBV12-4 and TRBJ1-5; D possibly corresponds to TRBD1 (5 bases). V was pared by 6 bases and J by 2 bases, with 14 bases between. The CDR3 loop spans 15 amino acids. The chain's CDR3 is CASSLTAWRNQPQHF. Here the CDR3 DNA reads TGTGCCAGCAGCCTGACAGCTTGGCGCAATCAGCCCCAGCATTTT.

The chain combines TRBV14 with TRBJ2-7, with D perhaps matching TRBD2 (5 bases). This CDR3 has 15 amino acids. V lost 2 bases and J 2 bases, leaving 13 bases between the germline ends. Germline V gene data show CDR1 as SGHDN and CDR2 as FVKESK. Written as DNA, the CDR3 is TGTGCCAGCAGCCAAACGGGGTACAATACCTACGAGCAGTACTTC. Translating gives CASSQTGYNTYEQYF.

J is TRBJ1-5 and V is TRBV6-5; D gene uncertain. The CDR3 covers 15 residues. Deletions cut 5 bases from V and 1 base from J, with 12 bases between. The germline V gene encodes CDR1 MNHEY and CDR2 SVGAGI. The CDR3 coding sequence is TGTGCCAGCAGTCCTTGGTCTTCCAGCAATCAGCCCCAGCATTTT. This codes for CASSPWSSSNQPQHF.

This sequence joins TRBV6-5 and TRBJ2-5; D may match TRBD1 or TRBD2 (6 bases each). The ends were cut back, 10 bases at V and 5 bases at J, with 11 bases in the middle. CDR1 is MNHEY, CDR2 SVGAGI, per germline. The CDR3 spans 11 residues. The CDR3 DNA reads as TGTGCCACCACGGGGGCGGAGACCCAGTACTTC. It translates to CATTGAETQYF.

The gene calls are TRBV9 and TRBJ1-2, with D perhaps TRBD1 (5 bases). Between the trimmed V and J ends, which lost 4 bases and 8 bases, there was a span of 18 bases. Germline V gives CDR1 SGDLS, CDR2 YYNGEE. The CDR3 extends over 14 amino acids. CDR3 protein: CASSLGDGSGGYTF. The CDR3 DNA sequence: TGTGCCAGCAGCCTGGGGGACGGCTCGGGAGGCTACACCTTC. Using reference TRBV9 and TRBJ1-2 for the parts outside the CDR3, the full variable domain is DSGVTQTPKHLITATGQRVTLRCSPRSGDLSVYWYQQSLDQGLQFLIQYYNGEERAKGNILERFSAQQFPDLHSELNLSSLELGDSALYFCASSLGDGSGGYTFGSGTRLTVV.

V gene TRBV29-1 combines with J gene TRBJ2-1; D ambiguous. The ends were cut back, 0 bases at V and 5 bases at J, with 14 bases in the middle. This CDR3 region has 15 residues. Germline V gene data show CDR1 as SQVTM and CDR2 as ANQGSEA. CDR3 bases: TGCAGCGTTGAAGATCTATTAGACTTCCACAATGAGCAGTTCTTC. Translation gives CSVEDLLDFHNEQFF.

The chain joins TRBV12-3 or TRBV12-4 to TRBJ1-5, with D perhaps TRBD1 (6 bases). The CDR3 loop spans 12 amino acids. V was cut by 7 bases and J by 6 bases, with 10 bases left in between. The DNA for the CDR3 is TGTGCCAGCATGGGGGGGGCTCAGCCCCAGCATTTT. Translating it yields CASMGGAQPQHF.

The J gene is TRBJ2-6, the V gene TRBV14; D remains ambiguous. The CDR3 consists of 14 residues. V was trimmed by 3 bases and J by 0 bases, leaving 3 bases between them. Looked up from germline, CDR1 is SGHDN and CDR2 is FVKESK. The CDR3 DNA reads TGTGCCAGCAGCCAGAGCTCTGGGGCCAACGTCCTGACTTTC. Translation gives CASSQSSGANVLTF.

V and J are TRBV7-9 and TRBJ2-7, with D possibly matching TRBD1 (6 bases). The ends were cut back, 5 bases at V and 7 bases at J, with 18 bases in the middle. CDR1 SEHNR and CDR2 FQNEAQ come from the germline V gene (reference sequence). The CDR3 consists of 14 residues. The CDR3 region is CASSGGQQMGEQYF. CDR3 nucleotides: TGTGCCAGCAGCGGCGGACAGCAAATGGGGGAGCAGTACTTC.

The chain couples TRBV27 to TRBJ1-5; no firm D call. This CDR3 has 15 amino acids. Trimming shortened V by 6 bases and J by 6 bases, and 18 bases separated the two germline ends. From germline, CDR1 is MNHEY and CDR2 SMNVEV (reference sequence). CDR3 region: CASSPLAGVGQPQHF. CDR3 sequence (DNA): TGTGCCAGCAGCCCCCTGGCAGGTGTGGGTCAGCCCCAGCATTTT.